This T cell receptor (beta chain) came from a study of vaccination effects on CD4 cells after COVID-19. Study in general: Two doses of either BNT162b2 or mRNA-1273 were given to each participant.

The protocol was immunoSEQ multiplex PCR, while the TCRdb copy is restricted to in-frame clones and leaves out a portion. The sample shows around 60,000 clones, 76% of them seen only once. Antigen-specific CD4+ T cells were first expanded with viral peptide pools by the ViraFEST assay and only then sequenced. Scientists isolated CD4+ T cells after an approximately ten-day culture period ended. According to the study, vaccine recipients showed no prior SARS-CoV-2 infection and negative nucleocapsid antibodies. Half-medium changes using IL-2 medium occurred on days 3 and 7. Comment on this clone: Its cognate antigen is unknown.

Germline lookup yields CDR1 MNHEY and CDR2 SVGAGI. The CDR3 extends over 13 amino acids. V dropped 11 bases and J dropped 3 bases, with 16 bases sitting between them. Regarding the study as a whole: Marked clonal contraction was seen in infection- and vaccine-induced clones late after vaccination. Cross-reactivity toward common cold coronaviruses was confined to only 1 of 255 vaccine-induced clones in healthy vaccinees.

Sequencing used CD4+ T cells from PBMCs cultured with HCoV-NL63 spike peptides, obtained before COVID-19 vaccination. The chain employs TRBV6-5 and TRBJ2-5; tentatively, D is TRBD1 (5 bases). The clonotype originates from a human donor who received a COVID-19 vaccine. CDR3 DNA: TGTGCCGGTGCAGGGAACACCAAAGAGACCCAGTACTTC. Its translation: CAGAGNTKETQYF.